What follows describes a single T cell receptor beta chain. TCRdb's copy holds only in-frame clones and misses some; the assay was immunoSEQ multiplex PCR. The sample includes roughly 49,000 clones, about 73% of them seen just once. CDR3 length: 16 residues. In germline, CDR1 is LNHNV, CDR2 YYDKDF (reference sequence). V lost 1 base and J lost 8; bases outside the gene matches: 13. The source of the sample is a study of memory CD4+ T cells and cytomegalovirus serostatus. Study information: Donors were healthy Belgian adults, fewer than ten CMV seropositive and approximately 23 seronegative.

Single viable CD3+CD4+CD8-CD45RO+ cells were sorted as the memory CD4+ T cells. Positive selection with CD4 microbeads enriched total CD4+ T cells. Material: memory CD4+ T cells from blood. The chain uses TRBV15 and TRBJ1-2, with 7 bases identical to TRBD1. This clonotype was obtained from an adult in good health and CMV-seronegative. As DNA, the CDR3 is TGTGCCACCAGCAGAGCCCTCCGACAGGGTTCTTACGGCTACACCTTC. Protein sequence: CATSRALRQGSYGYTF.